The source of this T cell receptor (beta chain) is a study of T cells in Graves' hyperthyroidism and ophthalmopathy (dated by TCRdb to about 2019). Some background on the complete study: To identify distinguishing TCR V-J signatures, a discovery cohort of 100 or so patients was used, comprising under 45 with Graves' ophthalmopathy and 57 with stable Graves' hyperthyroidism. Prospective prediction of ophthalmopathy was tested in an independent validation cohort consisting of some 20 hyperthyroidism patients and around 16 patients who later progressed to ophthalmopathy. For training and testing, the 80 to 100 patients in the discovery cohort were randomly divided in a 7:3 ratio. Thyroid tissue and blood T-cell repertoires from several Graves' hyperthyroidism patients were also compared in the study. After blood sampling, hyperthyroidism patients were treated with methimazole at a starting dose of 30 mg daily, and ophthalmopathy patients were treated with high-dose intravenous methylprednisolone. The paper describes TCR Vbeta CDR3 sequencing of fewer than 150 peripheral blood samples, made up of 43 ophthalmopathy patients, approximately 73 hyperthyroidism patients and 17 progressor patients.

Results the study describes overall, beyond this receptor: No statistical method was used to set the sample size in advance, and investigators knew the group allocation. During validation, the model predicted progression to ophthalmopathy a median of about 6.3 months ahead of onset, with around 65% sensitivity and around 72% specificity. In cross-validation, a model built on a 13 V-J signature told ophthalmopathy apart from stable hyperthyroidism with under 90% sensitivity and roughly 81% specificity, and in testing the same model reached 80%/75%. Most expanded thyroid clonotypes (frequency above 0.001) were also detected in blood, a finding suggesting that blood repertoires may reflect thyroid immune responses.

Including cysteine and phenylalanine, the CDR3 has 11 amino acids. Left in the record is the CDR3 DNA by itself, 33 bases read in frame from the first base. CDR1 and CDR2 are read off the germline V gene (reference sequence) as LGHDT and YNNKEL. V is cut by 0 bases and J by 11 bases, and the space between the germline ends is 7 bases. TCR beta CDR3 regions were amplified from RNA transcripts. A first-round RT-PCR of the TCR CDR3 used the HTBI primer set with the Qiagen OneStep RT-PCR kit. Libraries were constructed in a second round of multiplex PCR, after which size selection and purification were performed. Sequencing of the libraries was done on an Illumina HiSeq2000 using paired-end 100 bp reads. In the original analysis: Raw data were processed with SOAPnuke, discarding reads with adapters, uncalled bases, mean Phred below 15, or no exact constant-primer or identifier match. High-quality paired reads were merged with COPE v1.2.5, and unique nucleotide sequences were defined as clonotypes. Clonotypes were aligned to IMGT TRBV, TRBD and TRBJ reference segments using MiTCR v1.1. Analysis was restricted to V-J combinations with a frequency above 0.0001, which covered approximately 99% of repertoires. A TCS score was defined as the ratio of F50 (clonal expansion) to E x V (chaos), with BLOSUM62-based TCRdist applied between CDR3 peptides within each V-J. Welch's t-statistics and random forest reduced 500 to 550 V-J features to around 14, which were used in a naive Bayes classifier (R e1071). Thyroid-blood repertoire similarity was quantified with the Morisita-Horn index. TCRdb redid the processing of the public reads, applying fastp at Q25 and MiXCR, and retained in-frame beta chains. Under each unique CDR3 protein, matching rows form one entry showing the most common genes and DNA. TCRdb, not the original authors, processed these V and J calls. Counted in this sample were roughly 500,000 distinct CDR3 sequences; about 45% of them appeared once. About 20% of the sample lies in the top ten.

Exclusion was applied to patients with uncontrolled infections, other autoimmune diseases, pregnancy or lactation. Clinical symptoms, serum thyroxine and TRAb, thyroid ultrasound, and orbital computed tomography formed the basis for the diagnoses. Total RNA was extracted using Trizol reagent, and RNA quality was assessed on an Agilent 2100 Bioanalyzer. This clonotype has at least ten counts. Its antigen is not yet known. No base qualities exist here, and no much larger clone lies one base off it. Sequencing used peripheral blood or thyroid tissue (not recorded which). The sequence was collected from an adult woman with Graves' disease, either hyperthyroidism or ophthalmopathy (not recorded which). In this chain, TRBV3-1 is recombined with TRBJ1-1; no D gene can be assigned with confidence. The DNA sequence is given as TGTGCCAGCAGCCAAGATCGAAAGGCTTTCTTT. The resulting protein is CASSQDRKAFF.